This T cell receptor (beta chain) is from a study of cytomegalovirus exposure and HLA in healthy donors. Study results and limitations: The study designated roughly 160 TCR beta chains cytomegalovirus-associated. A few CMV-associated chains were confirmed in vitro to be specific for CMV antigens. According to an earlier analysis, most TCR beta V segments yielded productive rearrangements about 87% or about 30% of the time.

Turning to this clone: Its specificity is not known.

Both 60 Vbeta primers and 13 Jbeta primers went into the PCR. The repertoire was sequenced with immunoSEQ multiplex PCR; TCRdb's copy has only in-frame clones and lacks some. The sample shows about 250,000 clones, about nine tenths of them seen only once. Healthy donors of bone marrow made up the group. The CDR3 loop spans 15 amino acids. V lost 3 bases and J 2 bases, leaving 13 bases between the germline ends. Germline V gives CDR1 MDHEN, CDR2 SYDVKM. The specimen sequenced was PBMCs. The clonotype originates from a girl aged 2 to 10 in good health and CMV-seronegative. The rearrangement uses TRBV28 and TRBJ2-5; a weak D match, TRBD1 (6 bases). Written as DNA, the CDR3 is TGTGCCAGCAGTTTGGGCCAGGGGTCACAAGAGACCCAGTACTTC. Protein product: CASSLGQGSQETQYF.